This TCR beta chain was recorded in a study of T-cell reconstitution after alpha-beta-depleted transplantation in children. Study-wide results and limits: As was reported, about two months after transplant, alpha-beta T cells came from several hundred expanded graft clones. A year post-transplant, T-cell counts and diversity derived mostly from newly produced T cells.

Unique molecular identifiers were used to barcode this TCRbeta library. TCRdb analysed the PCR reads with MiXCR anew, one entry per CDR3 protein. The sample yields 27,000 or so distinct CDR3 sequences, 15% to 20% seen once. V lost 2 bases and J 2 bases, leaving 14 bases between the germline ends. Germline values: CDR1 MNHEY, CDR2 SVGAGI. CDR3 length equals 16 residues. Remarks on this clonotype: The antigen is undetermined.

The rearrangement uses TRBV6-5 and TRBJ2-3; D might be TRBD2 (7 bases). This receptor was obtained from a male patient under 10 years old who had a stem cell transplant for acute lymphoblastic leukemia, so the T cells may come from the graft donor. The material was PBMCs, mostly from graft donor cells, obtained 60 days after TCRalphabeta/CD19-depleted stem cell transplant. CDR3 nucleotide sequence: TGTGCCAGCAGTTACGGGGGGGGCCTGGTCACAGATACGCAGTATTTT. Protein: CASSYGGGLVTDTQYF.